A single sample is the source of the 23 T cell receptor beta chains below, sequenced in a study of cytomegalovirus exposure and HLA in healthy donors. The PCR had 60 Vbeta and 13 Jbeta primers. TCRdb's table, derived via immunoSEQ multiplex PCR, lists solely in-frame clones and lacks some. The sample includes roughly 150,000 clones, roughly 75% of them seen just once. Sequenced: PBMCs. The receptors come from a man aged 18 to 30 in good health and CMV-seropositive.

The CDR3 coding sequence is TGTGCCACCAGCAGAGGGGGGACTAGCGACACAGATACGCAGTATTTT. Its translation: CATSRGGTSDTDTQYF. V is TRBV15 and J is TRBJ2-3; 10 nucleotides line up with TRBD2. This CDR3 contains 16 residues. Germline trimming cut 1 base from V and 2 bases from J; bases unmatched to any gene: 3. The germline V gene has CDR1 LNHNV and CDR2 YYDKDF (reference sequence).

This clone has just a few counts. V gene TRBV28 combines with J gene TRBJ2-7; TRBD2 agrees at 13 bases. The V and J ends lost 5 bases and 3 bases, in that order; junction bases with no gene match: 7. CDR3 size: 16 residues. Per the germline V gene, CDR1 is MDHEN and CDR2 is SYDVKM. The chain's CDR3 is CASSPGLAGPFYEQYF. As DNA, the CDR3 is TGTGCCAGCAGTCCGGGACTAGCGGGACCGTTCTACGAGCAGTACTTC.

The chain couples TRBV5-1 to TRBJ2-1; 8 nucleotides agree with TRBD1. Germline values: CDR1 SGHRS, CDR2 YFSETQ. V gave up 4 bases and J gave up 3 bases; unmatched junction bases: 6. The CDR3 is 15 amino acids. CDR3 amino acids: CASSGPGTGYNEQFF. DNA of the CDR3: TGCGCCAGCAGCGGTCCTGGGACAGGCTACAATGAGCAGTTCTTC. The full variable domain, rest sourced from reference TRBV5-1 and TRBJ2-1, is KAGVTQTPRYLIKTRGQQVTLSCSPISGHRSVSWYQQTPGQGLQFLFEYFSETQRNKGNFPGRFSGRQFSNSRSEMNVSTLELGDSALYLCASSGPGTGYNEQFFGPGTRLTVL.

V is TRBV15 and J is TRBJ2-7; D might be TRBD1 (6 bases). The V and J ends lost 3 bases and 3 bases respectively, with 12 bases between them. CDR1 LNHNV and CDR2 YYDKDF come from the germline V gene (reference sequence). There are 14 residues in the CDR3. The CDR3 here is CATSRERGNYEQYF. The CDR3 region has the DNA TGTGCCACCAGCAGGGAGAGGGGGAACTACGAGCAGTACTTC.

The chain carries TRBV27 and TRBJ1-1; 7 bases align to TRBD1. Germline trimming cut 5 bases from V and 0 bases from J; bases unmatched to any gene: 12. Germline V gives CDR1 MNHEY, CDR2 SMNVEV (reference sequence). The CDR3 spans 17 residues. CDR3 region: CASSATGLESMNTEAFF. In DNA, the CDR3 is TGTGCCAGCAGTGCGACAGGGTTAGAATCCATGAACACTGAAGCTTTCTTT.

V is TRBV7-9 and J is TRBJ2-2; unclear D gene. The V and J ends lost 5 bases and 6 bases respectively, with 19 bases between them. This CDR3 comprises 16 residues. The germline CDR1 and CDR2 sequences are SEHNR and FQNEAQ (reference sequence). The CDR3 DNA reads TGTGCCAGCAGCCTACCTGTGGGCGCTATGGCCGGGGAGCTGTTTTTT. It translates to CASSLPVGAMAGELFF.

CDR3 coding DNA: TGTGCCAGCAGCTTAGTGAAGACAGCAGATACGCAGTATTTT. Translating gives CASSLVKTADTQYF. The chain uses TRBV11-1 and TRBJ2-3, with a weak D call TRBD1 (5 bases). V lost 1 base, J lost 4 bases, and 9 bases lay in between. The CDR3 runs 14 residues. CDR1 is SGHAT and CDR2 is FQDESV in the germline V gene (reference sequence).

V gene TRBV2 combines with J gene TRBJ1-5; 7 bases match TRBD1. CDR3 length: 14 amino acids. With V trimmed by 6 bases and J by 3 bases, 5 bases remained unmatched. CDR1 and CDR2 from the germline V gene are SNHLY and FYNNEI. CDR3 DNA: TGTGCCAGCAGCAGGACAGGAAACAATCAGCCCCAGCATTTT. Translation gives CASSRTGNNQPQHF.

CDR3 in DNA: TGTGCCAGCAGTCTTACAGGGGGCGGTAATTCACCCCTCCACTTT. Translating it yields CASSLTGGGNSPLHF. The J gene is TRBJ1-6, the V gene TRBV14, with 9 bases identical to TRBD1. The length of the CDR3 is 15 residues. Per the germline V gene, CDR1 is SGHDN and CDR2 is FVKESK. V shed 6 bases and J 6 bases; nucleotides not matched to a gene: 6.

The CDR3 region has the DNA TGTGCCAGCAGTTTAGGGGGACAGGGGAACAATGAGCAGTTCTTC. Protein product: CASSLGGQGNNEQFF. J is TRBJ2-1 and V is TRBV27; 10 nucleotides line up with TRBD1. From germline, CDR1 is MNHEY and CDR2 SMNVEV (reference sequence). Trimming at V came to 2 bases and at J to 5 bases, leaving 3 bases not matched to a gene. The CDR3 is 15 amino acids.

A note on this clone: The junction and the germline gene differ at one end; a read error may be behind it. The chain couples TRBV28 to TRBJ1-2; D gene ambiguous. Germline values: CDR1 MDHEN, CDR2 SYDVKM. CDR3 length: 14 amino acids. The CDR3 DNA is TGTGCCAGCAGTTCGCTCCATCCGAACTATGGCTACCCCTTC. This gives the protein CASSSLHPNYGYPF.

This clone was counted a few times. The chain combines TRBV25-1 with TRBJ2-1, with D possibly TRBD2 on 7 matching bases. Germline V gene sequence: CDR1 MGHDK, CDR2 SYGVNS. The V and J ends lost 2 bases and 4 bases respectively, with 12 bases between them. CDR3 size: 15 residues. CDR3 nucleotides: TGTGCCAGCAGTGAACCGGGGGGCGGTTACAATGAGCAGTTCTTC. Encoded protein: CASSEPGGGYNEQFF.

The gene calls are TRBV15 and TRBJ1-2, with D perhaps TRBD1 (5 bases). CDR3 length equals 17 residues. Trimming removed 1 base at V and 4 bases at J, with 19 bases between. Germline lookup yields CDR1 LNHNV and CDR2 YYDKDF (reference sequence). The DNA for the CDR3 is TGTGCCACCAGCAGAGGTGACAGCCCCCCATTTTCCTATGGCTACACCTTC. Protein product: CATSRGDSPPFSYGYTF.

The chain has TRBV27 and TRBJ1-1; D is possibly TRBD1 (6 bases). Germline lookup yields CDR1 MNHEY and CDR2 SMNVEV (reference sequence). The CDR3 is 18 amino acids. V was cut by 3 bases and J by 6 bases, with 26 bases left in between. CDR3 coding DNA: TGTGCCAGCAGTTTCCTTTTTATACAGGGAATGTCTGTTGCTGAAGCTTTCTTT. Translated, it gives CASSFLFIQGMSVAEAFF.

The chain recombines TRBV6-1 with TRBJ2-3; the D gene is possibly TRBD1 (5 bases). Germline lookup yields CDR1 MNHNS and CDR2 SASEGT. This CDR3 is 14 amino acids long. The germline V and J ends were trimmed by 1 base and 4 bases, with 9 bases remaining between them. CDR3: CASSEEAGPDTQYF. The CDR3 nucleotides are TGTGCCAGCAGTGAAGAGGCAGGGCCAGATACGCAGTATTTT.

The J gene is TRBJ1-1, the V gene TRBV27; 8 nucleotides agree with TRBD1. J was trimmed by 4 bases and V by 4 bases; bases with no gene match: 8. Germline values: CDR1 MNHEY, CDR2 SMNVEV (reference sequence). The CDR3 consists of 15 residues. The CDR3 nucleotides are TGTGCCAGCAGTTCTTCCGACAGGGGAGGCACTGAAGCTTTCTTT. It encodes CASSSSDRGGTEAFF.

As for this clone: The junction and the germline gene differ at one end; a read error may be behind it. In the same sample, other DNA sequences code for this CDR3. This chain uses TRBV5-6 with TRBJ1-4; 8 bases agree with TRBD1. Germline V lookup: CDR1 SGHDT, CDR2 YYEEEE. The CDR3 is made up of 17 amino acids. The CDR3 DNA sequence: TGTGCCAGCAGCTTGTTCGGGGAGCCCTCAGGGGGCAAAGGTTGGGTTTTT. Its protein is CASSLFGEPSGGKGWVF.

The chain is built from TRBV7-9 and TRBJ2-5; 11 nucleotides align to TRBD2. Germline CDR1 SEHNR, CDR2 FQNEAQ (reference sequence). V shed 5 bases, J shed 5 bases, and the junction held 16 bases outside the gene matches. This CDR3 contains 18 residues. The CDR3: CASSDLGLAGGRMETQYF. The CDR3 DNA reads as TGTGCCAGCAGCGACCTGGGGCTAGCGGGAGGTCGAATGGAGACCCAGTACTTC. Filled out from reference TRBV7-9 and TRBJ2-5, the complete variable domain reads DTGVSQNPRHKITKRGQNVTFRCDPISEHNRLYWYRQTLGQGPEFLTYFQNEAQLEKSRLLSDRFSAERPKGSFSTLEIQRTEQGDSAMYLCASSDLGLAGGRMETQYFGPGTRLLVL.

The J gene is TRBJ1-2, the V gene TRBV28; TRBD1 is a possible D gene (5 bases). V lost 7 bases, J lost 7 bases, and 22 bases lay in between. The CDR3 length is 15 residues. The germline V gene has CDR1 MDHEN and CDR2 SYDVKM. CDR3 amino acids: CASTHSEKGSGGYTF. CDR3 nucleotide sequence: TGTGCCAGCACCCACTCAGAGAAGGGGTCGGGTGGCTACACCTTC.

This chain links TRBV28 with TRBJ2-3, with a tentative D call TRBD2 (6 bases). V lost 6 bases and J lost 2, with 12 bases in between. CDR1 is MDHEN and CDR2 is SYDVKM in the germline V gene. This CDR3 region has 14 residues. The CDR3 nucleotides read TGTGCCAGCAGGGCGGGATTAAACACAGATACGCAGTATTTT. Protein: CASRAGLNTDTQYF.

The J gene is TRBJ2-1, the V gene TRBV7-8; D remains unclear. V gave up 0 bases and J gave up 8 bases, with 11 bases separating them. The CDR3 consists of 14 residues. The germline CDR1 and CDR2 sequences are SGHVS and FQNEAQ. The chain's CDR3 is CASSLAGQRDEQFF. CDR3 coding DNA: TGTGCCAGCAGCTTAGCCGGCCAACGGGATGAGCAGTTCTTC.

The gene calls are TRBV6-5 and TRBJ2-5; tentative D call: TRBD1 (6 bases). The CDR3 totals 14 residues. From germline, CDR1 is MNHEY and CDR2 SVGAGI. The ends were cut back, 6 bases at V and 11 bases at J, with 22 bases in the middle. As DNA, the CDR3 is TGTGCCAGCAGAATGGGACATTCCGCGGAAGAGCAGTACTTC. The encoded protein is CASRMGHSAEEQYF.

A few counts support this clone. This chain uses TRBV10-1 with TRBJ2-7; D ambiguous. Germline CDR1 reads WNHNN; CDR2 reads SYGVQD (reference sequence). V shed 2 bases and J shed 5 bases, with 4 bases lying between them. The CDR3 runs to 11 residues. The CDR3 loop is CASSEVDEQYF. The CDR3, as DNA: TGCGCCAGCAGTGAGGTCGACGAGCAGTACTTC.